This T cell receptor (beta chain) came from a study of cytomegalovirus exposure and HLA in healthy donors. Notes on the study in general: Cytomegalovirus status, reportedly, was diagnosed with high specificity and sensitivity by the classifier. In a later analysis, 17,000 or so TCR beta sequences were associated with HLA alleles at 0.05 false discovery rate.

The CDR3 has 16 residues. Trimming took 0 bases from V and 4 from J, leaving 16 bases between them. Germline CDR1 and CDR2: SGHAT and FQNNGV. The study ran its PCR with 60 Vbeta and 13 Jbeta primers. The table came from immunoSEQ multiplex PCR; TCRdb's copy has only in-frame clones and leaves some out. The top ten hold less than 1.2% of the sample, which has some 220,000 clones, around 89% seen once. To note about this clone: Its antigen is still unknown.

The chain has TRBV11-2 and TRBJ2-7, with a tentative D call TRBD2 (5 bases). This receptor was taken from a woman aged 18 to 35 in good health and CMV-seronegative. Sequences were obtained from PBMCs. DNA of the CDR3: TGTGCCAGCAGCTTAGAAAGGGTGGGTAGAGGGTACGAGCAGTACTTC. Amino acid sequence: CASSLERVGRGYEQYF.